A selection of T cell receptor beta chains follows, all from one sample in a study of CD4 and CD8 cells across lung adenocarcinoma regions. TCRdb redid the calling of the PCR reads with MiXCR, one entry per CDR3 protein. The sample has roughly 3,500 distinct CDR3 sequences; around 60% are singletons. The sample was CD4+ T cells from the margin of a lung tumor. Receptors originate from a male donor with lung adenocarcinoma. The CD4 and CD8 labels of this study may be unreliable. Each CDR3 is given with its conserved first and last residue. The D gene is left open where the match is weak. A clone size is listed for some rows: how often the clone was seen (once, few, many), or a class if it is expanded.

j_call clone_size d_call v_call cdr3_nt cdr3_aa
TRBJ2-2 NA NA TRBV6-1 TGTGCCAGCACGGTGGTCCTTAACGGCGGGGAGCTGTTTTTT CASTVVLNGGELFF
TRBJ2-1 NA NA TRBV11-2 TGTGCCAGCAGCTTAGCGCCCCGGACCAGCTCCTACAATGAGCAGTTCTTC CASSLAPRTSSYNEQFF
TRBJ2-5 NA TRBD2 TRBV7-8 TGTGCCAGCAGCTCGTTAGCGGGAGCGGGGGAGACCCAGTACTTC CASSSLAGAGETQYF
TRBJ2-7 once TRBD2 TRBV11-2 TGTGCCAGCAGCAAAGGCGGGCTAGCGGGCGACGAGCAGTACTTC CASSKGGLAGDEQYF
TRBJ1-2 NA TRBD1 TRBV7-2 TGTGCCAGCAGCTTAGGGGGACAGTTATGGGGCTACACCTTC CASSLGGQLWGYTF
TRBJ2-4 NA NA TRBV10-2 TGCGCGGGTGAGACGAGCCGGAGGGGGGAGACGCAGTACTTC CAGETSRRGETQYF
TRBJ2-7 NA TRBD1 TRBV7-8 TGTGCCAGCAGCTGGACAGGGGAGGGCGAGCAGTACTTC CASSWTGEGEQYF
TRBJ2-4 NA NA TRBV6-2/TRBV6-3 TGTGCCAGCAGCAGGTTTGGGGCAGCCCTAGCCAAAAACATTCAGTACTTC CASSRFGAALAKNIQYF
TRBJ2-1 few TRBD2 TRBV7-2 TGTGCCAGCAGCCATACTAGCGGGGTCTACAATGAGCAGTTCTTC CASSHTSGVYNEQFF
TRBJ2-2 NA NA TRBV6-1 TGTGCCAGCAGTGTGCGCGGAACCGGGGAGCTGTTTTTT CASSVRGTGELFF
TRBJ2-5 NA TRBD2 TRBV6-5 TGTGCCAGCAGTTACTCGGGACTAGCGGGTCTAATAGAGCAGTACTTC CASSYSGLAGLIEQYF
TRBJ2-7 large NA TRBV6-5 TGTGCCAGCAGCCCTGTTAGGGGGAGCTCCTACGAGCAGTACTTC CASSPVRGSSYEQYF
TRBJ2-1 NA TRBD2 TRBV7-6 TGTGCCAGCAGCTTAGGGGCTTCTAGCGGCCCGGCTGGAAATGAGCAGTTCTTC CASSLGASSGPAGNEQFF
TRBJ2-7 NA TRBD2 TRBV6-1 TGTGCCAGCAGTGAAAGGGAGGGACGAGACTACGAGCAGTACTTC CASSEREGRDYEQYF
TRBJ2-5 NA NA TRBV6-1 TGTGCCAGCAGGGCTCAGCTAGAACCTAAAGAGACCCAGTACTTC CASRAQLEPKETQYF
TRBJ2-2 NA TRBD1 TRBV4-1 TGCGCCAGCAGCCAAAATCTCGACAGGGCGGCCGGGGAGCTGTTTTTT CASSQNLDRAAGELFF
TRBJ1-2 NA NA TRBV6-1 TGTGCCAGCAGACTCTTTCGCGGAAGCTCGGAAGAGCACACGTCTTTC CASRLFRGSSEEHTSF
TRBJ2-5 NA NA TRBV6-1 TGTGCCAGCAGTGAAGGCCTTTACCAAGAGACCCAGTACTTC CASSEGLYQETQYF
TRBJ1-3 NA TRBD1 TRBV6-1 TGTGCCAGCAGCAGGGGAGGGGGCGCTTCGAAGATGTCTGGAAACACCATATATTTT CASSRGGGASKMSGNTIYF
TRBJ1-4 once NA TRBV6-1 TGTGCCAGCAGCGAGGGGATACAGGGTGAAAAACTGTTTTTT CASSEGIQGEKLFF
TRBJ2-3 NA TRBD2 TRBV6-1 TGTGCCAGCAGTGAAGGCGGGAGGGCCCGAGGTACGCAGTATTTT CASSEGGRARGTQYF
TRBJ2-7 few NA TRBV12-3/TRBV12-4 TGTGCCAGCAGTCCCCGGCGGGCCTACGAGCAGTACTTC CASSPRRAYEQYF
TRBJ2-3 once NA TRBV11-2 TGTGCCAGCAGCTTAGAAGGGACCAGCACAGATACGCAGTATTTT CASSLEGTSTDTQYF
TRBJ1-2 NA TRBD1 TRBV6-1 TGTGCCAGCAGTGCCATAACGGACAGGGCTTATGGCTACACCTTC CASSAITDRAYGYTF
TRBJ1-2 NA NA TRBV6-1 TGTGCCAGCAGTCCGGGTTCCTATGGCTACACCTTC CASSPGSYGYTF
TRBJ2-1 few NA TRBV11-3 TGTGCCAGCAGCTCGCCCTTGAGAGTTGAGCAGTTCTTC CASSSPLRVEQFF
TRBJ1-6 once NA TRBV6-5 TGTGCCAGCAGTTACGGGATACAGGGTGGAAATTCACCCCTCCACTTT CASSYGIQGGNSPLHF
TRBJ2-2 few TRBD1 TRBV10-2 TGCGCCAGCAGGCAGGGGGCTCGAGGCACCGGGGAGCTGTTTTTT CASRQGARGTGELFF
TRBJ2-7 NA NA TRBV6-1 TGTGCCAGCAGTGAAGCGCTCGCCCTCGAGCAGTACTTC CASSEALALEQYF
TRBJ2-1 NA TRBD2 TRBV7-7 TGTGCTAGCAGCCCCGGGACTAGCGGGAGGGATGAGCAGTTCTTC CASSPGTSGRDEQFF
TRBJ2-7 NA NA TRBV6-1 TGTGCCAGCAGTCCAGGGCCCTCCTACGAGCAGTACTTC CASSPGPSYEQYF
TRBJ2-1 NA TRBD1 TRBV12-5 TGTGCTAGTGGTTTGGGGACCGGGACAGGGAACAATGAGCAGTTCTTC CASGLGTGTGNNEQFF
TRBJ1-2 NA NA TRBV24-1 TGTGCCACCAGGGACAGACACTATGGCTACACCTTC CATRDRHYGYTF
TRBJ2-5 NA NA TRBV6-4 TGTGGCGCGGGTGTGGGGGGCGGGAACCAAGAGACGCAGTACTTC CGAGVGGGNQETQYF
TRBJ2-5 NA NA TRBV27 TGTGCGAGCAGTGGGGGGCCTTACCCAGATACCCAGTACTTC CASSGGPYPDTQYF
TRBJ2-1 NA NA TRBV7-8 TGTGCCAGCAGCCGCCCTTTAAATGAGCAGTTCTTC CASSRPLNEQFF
TRBJ2-7 NA NA TRBV6-1 TGTGCCAGCAGTGAACAGGGCCACGAGCAGTACTTC CASSEQGHEQYF
TRBJ1-3 NA NA TRBV6-1 TGTGCCAGCAGTGGGAGCTCTGGAAACACCATATATTTT CASSGSSGNTIYF
TRBJ1-1 NA NA TRBV28 TGTGCCAGCAGTCCTGCCGGGGGGGGGAACACTGAAGCTTTCTTT CASSPAGGGNTEAFF
TRBJ2-5 few NA TRBV6-1 TGTGCCAGCACCAGATCATTAGGGCACCAAGAGACCCAGTACTTC CASTRSLGHQETQYF
TRBJ1-6 few NA TRBV14 TGTGCCAGCAGCCAAGTTGAGGTTGGCTCACCCCTCCACTTT CASSQVEVGSPLHF
TRBJ2-1 NA TRBD1 TRBV12-3/TRBV12-4 TGTGCCAGCAGGCCCGACAGGGGGGCTGAGCAGTTCTTC CASRPDRGAEQFF
TRBJ1-4 NA TRBD1 TRBV12-3/TRBV12-4 TGTGCCAGCCTCCTGCGGGGACAGGGGGCCGCGGGATCTGAAAAACTGTTTTTT CASLLRGQGAAGSEKLFF
TRBJ2-5 NA TRBD1 TRBV7-2 TGTGCCAGCAGCTCGGCCGGGACAGGGGAACAGACCCAGTACTTC CASSSAGTGEQTQYF
TRBJ2-5 NA NA TRBV12-3/TRBV12-4 TGTGCCAGCACCGGGAGCGGATACAATGAGCAGTACTTC CASTGSGYNEQYF
TRBJ2-3 NA NA TRBV7-3 TGTGCCAGCAGCTTATCAGCCTTAGATACGCAGTATTTT CASSLSALDTQYF
TRBJ2-7 NA TRBD1 TRBV6-1 TGTGCCAGCAGTCGAGACAGGGTGAGCTCCTACGAGCAGTACTTC CASSRDRVSSYEQYF
TRBJ1-1 NA NA TRBV7-6 TGTGCCAGCAGCTTAGCCATCGCAGGGGCAGCGGTGAACACTGAAGCTTTCTTT CASSLAIAGAAVNTEAFF
TRBJ2-7 once NA TRBV11-1 TGTGCCAGCAGCTTAGCGGGAACTGCCCACGAGCAGTACTTC CASSLAGTAHEQYF
TRBJ2-1 few TRBD1 TRBV6-1 TGTGCCAGCCGGACAGGGGTAATTGACGAGCAGTTCTTC CASRTGVIDEQFF
TRBJ2-5 NA TRBD1 TRBV6-4 TGTGCCGCGGGTGAGGGGGCCCGAGGCACAGATACCCAGTACTTC CAAGEGARGTDTQYF
TRBJ2-3 NA TRBD1 TRBV6-1 TGTGCCAGCAGCCAAGGGGGCAATACGCAGTATTTT CASSQGGNTQYF
TRBJ2-7 few NA TRBV6-5 TGTGCCAGCAGTTACCAGGGTTTCTACGAGCAGTACTTC CASSYQGFYEQYF
TRBJ1-1 few TRBD1 TRBV6-1 TGTGCCAGCAGTCTTCCATGGACAGGGGAGATGAACACTGAAGCTTTCTTT CASSLPWTGEMNTEAFF
TRBJ2-1 NA NA TRBV7-8 TGTGCCAGCAGCTTAGCCACGGGGAATGAGCAGTTCTTC CASSLATGNEQFF
TRBJ1-1 NA NA TRBV6-1 TGTGCCAGCAGTCTCCGGTACATGAACACTGAAGCTTTCTTT CASSLRYMNTEAFF